This paragraph reports one TCR beta chain. This clone has only one observation. There is no known antigen for this receptor. No clone much larger than this one lies a single base away; base qualities are absent. The entry originates in a study of shared clonotypes between healthy human individuals (dated by TCRdb to 2020 to 2021). For context, the study as a whole: Two women and three men aged 18 to 49 years were included in the cohort. For each donor, three plates each were used for CD4 naive and CD4 memory, two plates were used for CD8 naive, and one plate was used for CD8 memory. To estimate repertoire size and how much clonotype sharing occurs between individuals, the study deeply sequenced the blood TCR repertoires of five or six healthy adults. Libraries were prepared and TCR repertoires were sequenced by different laboratories using diverse techniques, in order to increase sequencing depth and limit assay-specific biases. Between about 0.8 and 9.5 billion PBMCs per donor were obtained by leukapheresis.

Donors were healthy HIV-negative adults with no recently reported acute infections or vaccinations. Every donor was a Caucasian adult residing in Nashville, Tennessee, USA. CD8 memory samples consisted of magnetically selected CD45RO+ cells combined with CCR7-negative CD45RA+ effector memory (TemRA) cells. After blood collection by leukapheresis, PBMCs were isolated using Ficoll-Histopaque density gradient centrifugation and then cryopreserved in the vapor phase of liquid nitrogen. Analytical flow cytometry was used to check the purity and quantity of every magnetically sorted T cell population. Genomic DNA was isolated from each sorted fraction and quantified by UV absorbance on a Nanodrop 2000c. For CDR1 and CDR2, the germline V gene (reference sequence) lists SEHNR and FQNEAQ. V was cut back by 0 bases and J by 8 bases, leaving a gap of 10 bases between them. The CDR3 numbers 14 residues from cysteine through phenylalanine. Here the CDR3 DNA is all that survives: 42 bases in frame from base 1.

Beyond this particular receptor, the publication reports: Naive subsets generally had larger estimated clonotype richness than memory subsets did. Because the study included a small number of donors, the genetic and exposure-history diversity represented was limited. Rarefaction of sorted-subset datasets indicated incomplete sequencing despite the large sequencing depth. Clonotypes shared by all four sorted-subset donors showed higher generation probabilities than non-shared clonotypes. Only blood was sampled, and tissue TCR repertoires likely differ from those in blood. About 5% of naive CD4, 3% to 3.5% of naive CD8, approximately 2% of memory CD4, and 0.4% of memory CD8 clonotypes were shared across several donors. Pairwise subsampling indicated that sequencing depth was expected to affect the degree of clonotype sharing among donors.

Using the deep immunoSEQ assay, TCR CDR3 regions were amplified from genomic DNA by multiplex PCR. For each cell subset, the extracted genomic DNA was distributed evenly across all wells of several immunoSEQ 96-well plates, and each plate served as one replicate. For sorted subsets, about 200 ng genomic DNA, equal to about 30,000 T cell genomes, was loaded into each replicate PCR. Purified libraries were measured with a Qubit 3.0 fluorometer, size-checked on a Bioanalyzer 2100, and measured again with the KAPA Library Quantification kit. Each immunoSEQ 96-well plate was sequenced on its own single-read 150-cycle Illumina NextSeq 550 flow cell. The study's processing was this. Because the immunoSEQ output included only junctional sequences and no quality scores, the filtering could not be the same as the filtering used for full-length reads. To assign V/J genes and CDR3, sequences were annotated against IMGT germline references using PyIR, a Python wrapper for IgBLAST v1.9. Reads were removed for weak V/J assignments (E-value above 1e-6), missing CDR3, stop codons, out-of-frame junctions, or ambiguous translated residues. V3J clonotypes were defined by identical inferred V gene, J gene, and CDR3 amino acid sequence. Percentage overlap between repertoires was computed as shared unique clonotypes divided by the size of the smaller repertoire. Three approaches were used to assess repertoire richness: RTK rarefaction, the Chao1 estimator, and Recon v2.1 estimates of unobserved clonotypes. Generation probabilities for all TCRbeta clonotypes obtained by the gDNA method from a few donors were computed using OLGA. TCRdb re-hosts the immuneACCESS table, in-frame sequences only. Its copies lack some clones; in the studies checked, an unresolved V gene accounts for under half of them, and the cause for the rest is not known. V, J and clone size are taken as reported in that table, and D and trimming were inferred from the DNA itself. The sample yields around 99,000 clones; approximately 70% were counted once. The top ten clones comprise roughly 50% of the sample.

The chain joins TRBV7-9 to TRBJ1-4; TRBD1 is a weak D gene call, 6 bases matching. This TCR came from a man younger than 45 in good health. Input material: memory CD8+ T cells sorted from blood. This specimen's cell subset or site label, interpreted: CD45RO+ cells pooled with CCR7-negative TemRA cells. The bases are TGTGCCAGCAGCTTAGCGAGGGGGGCAGAAAAACTGTTTTTT. It encodes CASSLARGAEKLFF.